The T cell receptor beta chain under discussion was sequenced for a study of CD8+ T cells in alopecia areata. Details on this clone: Antigen: not known.

It was cDNA, reverse transcribed from extracted RNA, that served as the sequencing template. TCRdb's table, derived via immunoSEQ multiplex PCR, lists solely in-frame clones and lacks some. This table has around 150,000 clones, approximately 60% appearing once. Regarding treatment: oral pan-JAK inhibitor, 5-10 mg twice daily. Notes on the study in general: TCR sharing was clearer in mice than between patients, perhaps partly owing to patient HLA diversity.

CDR1 and CDR2 (germline): SGHKS, YYEKEE (reference sequence). This CDR3 has 13 amino acids. V shed 4 bases, J shed 1 base, and the junction held 2 bases outside the gene matches. The sequencing here drew on CD4+ T cells sorted from blood, taken at week 24, from a patient treated with tofacitinib. The sequence derives from a human donor with alopecia areata. The chain combines TRBV5-5 with TRBJ2-7; 7 bases agree with TRBD1. The CDR3 protein is CASSVTGSYEQYF. The CDR3 coding sequence is TGTGCCAGCAGCGTGACAGGGTCCTACGAGCAGTACTTC.